The clone carrying this T cell receptor (beta chain) was counted at least ten times. Its antigen is as yet unknown. TCRdb re-analysed the reads in MiXCR, keeping a single row per CDR3 protein. The data show around 280,000 distinct CDR3 sequences, around 9.6% seen once. The sample originates from a study of T cell repertoires in cytomegalovirus infection. About the research overall: A matching HLA type, together with CMV infection, was signaled by public TCR beta signatures.

V shed 5 bases and J 6 bases; nucleotides not matched to a gene: 14. Germline CDR1 and CDR2: LNHDA and SQIVND (reference sequence). CDR3 length: 16 residues. Findings and limits, study-wide: Frequencies of public TCR beta families were cumulated, and this identified carriers of CMV plus the relevant HLA.

The chain couples TRBV19 to TRBJ2-7, with 9 bases that match TRBD1. The specimen sequenced was PBMCs. The clonotype was recovered from a human donor in good health (CMV status not recorded). Some clones in this sample may be carry-over from other donors' samples. The CDR3 DNA is TGTGCCAGTAGTCTCCGACAGGGGGTAATGGGATTCGAGCAGTACTTC. Its translation: CASSLRQGVMGFEQYF.